These T cell receptor beta chains were read from a single sample in a study of lymphopenia after photon versus proton radiotherapy. Measured with immunoSEQ multiplex PCR; TCRdb has only the in-frame clones, and not every one. The data show tens of thousands of clones, 87% seen once. The specimen comprised peripheral blood, sampled from a patient treated with proton-based radiotherapy. These receptors were collected from a woman aged 60-75 years with cholangiocarcinoma. Some clones in this sample may be carry-over from other donors' samples. The CDR3 runs from the conserved cysteine through the conserved F or W. A D gene is named only where the DNA matches it firmly. Part of the rows lack a size; the others show once, few, many or a class for expanded clones.

-	TRBJ2-5	once	TRBV5-1	CASSAGTQRETQYF
-	TRBJ2-7	-	TRBV4-3	CASRLRAGNYEQYF
-	TRBJ1-5	-	TRBV7-2	CASSLVGGPGQPQHF
-	TRBJ1-3	-	TRBV9	CASSIDRSPGNTIYF
-	TRBJ2-1	-	TRBV27	CASSLSFSSSYNEQFF
TRBD2	TRBJ2-1	-	TRBV7-9	CASSLFGGEFF
TRBD2	TRBJ2-1	-	TRBV7-9	CASSRGVSSGSYNEQFF
-	TRBJ1-1	-	TRBV6-1	CASTLPTANTEAFF
-	TRBJ2-1	-	TRBV7-2	CASSLAGFGYNEQFF
-	TRBJ2-1	-	TRBV6-1	CASSAGGTAGNEQFF
-	TRBJ2-7	once	TRBV7-9	CASSHNRVGEQYF
-	TRBJ1-3	-	TRBV5-1	CASSQGGNSGNTIYF
TRBD1	TRBJ2-2	-	TRBV14	CASSLYTVGQGAHANTGELFF
-	TRBJ2-1	-	TRBV5-1	CASRKVGDIYNEQFF